The source of this T cell receptor beta chain is a study of blood T cells in healthy people across ages. Together with a sample-barcoded 5' primer, a J-beta primer mix was included in a second PCR lasting about 6 to 11 cycles. MiXCR, run by TCRdb on the 5' RACE reads, gives a single entry per CDR3 protein. This repertoire shows roughly 700,000 distinct CDR3 sequences, around 49% found once; its top ten account for roughly 30%. This clonotype was picked up a small number of times. Germline values: CDR1 DFQATT, CDR2 SNEGSKA (reference sequence). CDR3 length equals 14 residues. The V and J ends lost 6 bases and 6 bases, in that order; junction bases with no gene match: 5.

This chain uses TRBV20-1 with TRBJ2-1, with 13 bases identical to TRBD2. The specimen sequenced was blood. The receptor was derived from a woman aged 55-69 years in good health. CDR3 region: CSARLAGGSNEQFF. The CDR3 region has the DNA TGCAGTGCCAGACTAGCGGGAGGAAGCAATGAGCAGTTCTTC.